The 7 T cell receptor beta chains below come from one sample, sequenced in a study of blood T cell repertoires in COVID-19. Produced via immunoSEQ multiplex PCR; TCRdb's table is partial and in-frame only. The data hold 150,000 to 200,000 clones, with about 80% observed a single time. The sample taken for sequencing was peripheral blood. The receptors shown here come from a woman at least 80 years old with acute or convalescent COVID-19.

In DNA form, the CDR3 reads TGTGCCACCAGCAGAGACAGGGGGCGGGGGGAGACCCAGTACTTC. Its translation: CATSRDRGRGETQYF. The J gene is TRBJ2-5, the V gene TRBV15; tentative D call: TRBD1 (8 bases). V was cut by 0 bases and J by 5 bases, with 13 bases left in between. Germline lookup yields CDR1 LNHNV and CDR2 YYDKDF (reference sequence). This CDR3 region has 15 residues.

This chain joins TRBV28 and TRBJ2-7; 7 bases align to TRBD1. CDR3 size: 13 residues. Germline V gene data show CDR1 as MDHEN and CDR2 as SYDVKM. V lost 6 bases, J lost 7 bases, and 9 bases stayed unmatched. CDR3 in amino acids: CASSMTGPGEQYF. In nucleotides, the CDR3 is TGTGCCAGCAGCATGACAGGGCCGGGGGAGCAGTACTTC.

In this sample, this clone turned up a few times. The J gene is TRBJ2-1, the V gene TRBV11-2, with TRBD2 matching 11 bases. Germline V lookup: CDR1 SGHAT, CDR2 FQNNGV. Losses at the gene ends were 1 base for V and 6 bases for J; bases not matched to a gene: 2. This CDR3 has 15 residues. The CDR3 loop reads CASSLGTSGGNEQFF. Here the CDR3 DNA reads TGTGCCAGCAGCTTAGGAACTAGCGGGGGCAATGAGCAGTTCTTC.

J is TRBJ2-7 and V is TRBV10-2; D possibly matches TRBD1 or TRBD2 (6 bases each). Germline CDR1 is WSHSY and CDR2 is SAAADI. This CDR3 comprises 15 residues. Trimming cost V 6 bases and J 5 bases, with 20 bases left between them. CDR3 DNA sequence: TGCGCCAGCAGGGAGGGGCCAACAGGGTCCGACGAGCAGTACTTC. Protein: CASREGPTGSDEQYF.

V gene TRBV20-1 combines with J gene TRBJ2-7; tentatively, D is TRBD2 (7 bases). Germline CDR1 DFQATT, CDR2 SNEGSKA (reference sequence). The CDR3 sequence is 15 residues long. Trimming took off 3 bases at V and 9 bases at J, with 24 bases between the two ends. This CDR3 is CSASPQGGLTSMQYF. CDR3 coding DNA: TGCAGTGCTAGTCCACAGGGAGGGTTGACATCGATGCAGTACTTC.

This chain uses TRBV13 with TRBJ2-5; weak D call: TRBD1 (6 bases). This CDR3 region has 15 residues. The germline V gene has CDR1 PRHDT and CDR2 FYEKMQ (reference sequence). Between the trimmed V and J ends, which lost 0 bases and 2 bases, there was a span of 10 bases. CDR3 loop: CASSLGGGGQETQYF. As DNA, the CDR3 is TGTGCCAGCAGCTTAGGTGGGGGCGGGCAAGAGACCCAGTACTTC.

This clone was found a few times. The J gene is TRBJ2-7, the V gene TRBV6-4, with 14 bases that match TRBD2. The CDR3 consists of 15 residues. Germline values: CDR1 MRHNA, CDR2 SNTAGT. After removal of 5 bases from V and 5 bases from J, the junction contained 5 bases not matched to a gene. The CDR3, as DNA: TGTGCCAGCAGTAGACTAGCGGGAGGGCCCGACGAGCAGTACTTC. It yields the protein CASSRLAGGPDEQYF.